This T cell receptor beta chain was retrieved from a study of cytomegalovirus exposure and HLA in healthy donors. PCR involved 60 Vbeta and 13 Jbeta primers. Profiled with immunoSEQ multiplex PCR; TCRdb holds only in-frame clones, not every one. The table has 150,000 or so clones, around three fifths seen once; the top ten hold 2.5% to 3.5%. V gave up 2 bases and J gave up 1 base, with 11 bases separating them. The CDR3 has 15 residues. Germline lookup yields CDR1 ENHRY and CDR2 SYGVKD. The sequencing sample was made of PBMCs. The sequence came from a young woman in good health and CMV-seropositive. The chain couples TRBV10-3 to TRBJ1-1; D unclear. The CDR3 DNA reads as TGTGCCATCAGTGAGGAGCGGGGAGAGAACACTGAAGCTTTCTTT. Its translation is CAISEERGENTEAFF.